This T cell receptor beta chain was identified during a study of cytomegalovirus exposure and HLA in healthy donors. The study, taken as a whole, reports: Over 15,000 TCR beta sequences were associated with HLA alleles at 0.05 false discovery rate in a later analysis. A highly shared variant cluster was judged a likely technical artifact. Across all donors, roughly uniform sequencing depth was an assumption of the presence/absence analyses.

The PCR employed 60 Vbeta primers together with 13 Jbeta primers. Profiling relied on immunoSEQ multiplex PCR, and the TCRdb table lists in-frame clones only, not all of them. The repertoire shows 75,000 to 95,000 clones; the top ten hold about 5.9%. Worth noting for this clone: The antigen remains unidentified.

V was pared by 4 bases and J by 4 bases, with 5 bases of the junction left unmatched. CDR1 and CDR2 from the germline V gene are SEHNR and FQNEAQ (reference sequence). The CDR3 sequence is 14 residues long. Sequenced material: PBMCs. This TCR was sampled from a girl aged 5-17 years in good health and CMV-seropositive. J is TRBJ2-7 and V is TRBV7-9; TRBD2 matches at 9 bases. The CDR3 nucleotides read TGTGCCAGCAGCTCTAGCGGGGAAGCTTACGAGCAGTACTTC. It yields the protein CASSSSGEAYEQYF.